Presented here are 5 T cell receptor beta chains from one specimen sequenced in a study of blood T cell repertoires in COVID-19. The table came from immunoSEQ multiplex PCR; TCRdb's copy has only in-frame clones and leaves some out. The repertoire has about 100,000 clones, 85% of them found once; the top ten carry over 10%. Sequenced material: peripheral blood. These receptors all stem from a human donor in a cohort sampled during active COVID-19.

The genes are TRBV25-1 and TRBJ2-7; no clear D. There are 15 residues in the CDR3. Germline V gene sequence: CDR1 MGHDK, CDR2 SYGVNS. V was pared by 5 bases and J by 0 bases, with 14 bases between. The CDR3 coding sequence is TGTGCCAGCAGTCCTTCCGACTGGAGCTCCTACGAGCAGTACTTC. This gives the protein CASSPSDWSSYEQYF.

The V call is TRBV6-2 or TRBV6-3, the J call TRBJ2-3; 12 nucleotides align to TRBD2. CDR3 size: 16 residues. V dropped 4 bases and J dropped 6; count of bases not matched to a gene: 8. From germline, CDR1 is MNHEY and CDR2 SVGEGT. The CDR3 DNA reads TGTGCCAGCAGTTTCACTAGCGGGGGGTTCGGTGATACGCAGTATTTT. Amino acid sequence: CASSFTSGGFGDTQYF.

The V gene is TRBV27, the J gene TRBJ1-1; D not resolved. The CDR3 runs to 14 residues. Trimming shortened V by 1 base and J by 1 base, and 7 bases separated the two germline ends. Germline CDR1 is MNHEY and CDR2 is SMNVEV (reference sequence). CDR3 sequence reads: CASSLYRANTEAFF. As DNA, the CDR3 is TGTGCCAGCAGTTTATACAGAGCGAACACTGAAGCTTTCTTT.

The chain employs TRBV28 and TRBJ2-1; 10 nucleotides align to TRBD2. CDR1 MDHEN and CDR2 SYDVKM come from the germline V gene. The junction had 10 bases not matched to a gene; V was cut back by 5 bases and J by 6 bases. This CDR3 spans 16 amino acids. CDR3 sequence: CASSPQRGGARNEQFF. The CDR3 nucleotides are TGTGCCAGCAGTCCACAGCGGGGGGGCGCTCGCAATGAGCAGTTCTTC.

This clone was counted between two and nine times. The chain uses TRBV6-2 or TRBV6-3 and TRBJ2-7; D gene unclear. V lost 0 bases and J 9 bases, leaving 15 bases between the germline ends. Germline loops: CDR1 MNHEY, CDR2 SVGEGT. The length of the CDR3 is 14 residues. Here the CDR3 reads CASSYSMPIVAQYF. The CDR3 coding sequence is TGTGCCAGCAGTTACTCGATGCCGATAGTTGCGCAGTACTTC.